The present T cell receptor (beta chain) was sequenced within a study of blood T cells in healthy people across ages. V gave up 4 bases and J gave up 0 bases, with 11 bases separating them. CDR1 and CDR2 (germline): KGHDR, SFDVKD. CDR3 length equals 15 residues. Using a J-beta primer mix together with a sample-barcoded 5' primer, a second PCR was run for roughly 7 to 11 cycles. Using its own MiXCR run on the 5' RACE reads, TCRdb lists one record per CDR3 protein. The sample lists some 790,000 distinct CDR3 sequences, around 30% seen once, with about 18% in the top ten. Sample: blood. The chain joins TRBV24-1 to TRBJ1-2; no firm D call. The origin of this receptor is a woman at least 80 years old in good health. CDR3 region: CATSDHDGANYGYTF. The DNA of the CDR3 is TGTGCCACCAGTGACCACGACGGGGCTAACTATGGCTACACCTTC.